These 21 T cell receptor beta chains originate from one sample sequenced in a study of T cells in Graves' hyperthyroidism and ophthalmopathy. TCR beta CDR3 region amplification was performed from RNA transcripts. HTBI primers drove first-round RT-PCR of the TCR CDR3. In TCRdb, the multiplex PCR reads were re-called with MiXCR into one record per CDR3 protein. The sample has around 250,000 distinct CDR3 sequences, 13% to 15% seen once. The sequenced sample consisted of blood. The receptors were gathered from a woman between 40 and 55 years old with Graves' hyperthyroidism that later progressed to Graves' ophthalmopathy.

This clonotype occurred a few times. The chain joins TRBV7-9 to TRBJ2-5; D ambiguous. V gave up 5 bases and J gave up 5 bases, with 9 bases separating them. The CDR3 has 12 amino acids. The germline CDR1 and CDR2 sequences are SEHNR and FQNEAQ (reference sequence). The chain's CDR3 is CASSVWTETQYF. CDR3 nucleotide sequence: TGTGCCAGCAGCGTCTGGACGGAGACCCAGTACTTC.

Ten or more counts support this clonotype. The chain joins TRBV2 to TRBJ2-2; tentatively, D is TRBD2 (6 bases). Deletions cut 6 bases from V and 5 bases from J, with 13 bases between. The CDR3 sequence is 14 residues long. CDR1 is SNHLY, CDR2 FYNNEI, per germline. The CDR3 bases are TGTGCCAGCAGACCCGGGGGTGCAACCGGGGAGCTGTTTTTT. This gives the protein CASRPGGATGELFF.

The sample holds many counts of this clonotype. The CDR3 region has the DNA TGTGCCACCAGCAGAGCCGACAGCCCTAATGAAAAACTGTTTTTT. Its translation is CATSRADSPNEKLFF. The rearrangement joins TRBV15 to TRBJ1-4; tentative D call: TRBD1 (5 bases). From germline, CDR1 is LNHNV and CDR2 YYDKDF (reference sequence). V was pared by 1 base and J by 3 bases, with 9 bases between. This CDR3 contains 15 residues. Filled out from reference TRBV15 and TRBJ1-4, the complete variable domain reads DAMVIQNPRYQVTQFGKPVTLSCSQTLNHNVMYWYQQKSSQAPKLLFHYYDKDFNNEADTPDNFQSRRPNTSFCFLDIRSPGLGDTAMYLCATSRADSPNEKLFFGSGTQLSVL.

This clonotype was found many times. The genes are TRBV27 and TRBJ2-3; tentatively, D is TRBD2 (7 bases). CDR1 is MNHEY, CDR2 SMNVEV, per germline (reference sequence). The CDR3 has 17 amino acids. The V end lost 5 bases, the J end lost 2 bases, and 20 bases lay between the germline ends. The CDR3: CASSHEGGTTYTDTQYF. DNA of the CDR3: TGTGCCAGCAGTCACGAGGGGGGGACTACATACACAGATACGCAGTATTTT.

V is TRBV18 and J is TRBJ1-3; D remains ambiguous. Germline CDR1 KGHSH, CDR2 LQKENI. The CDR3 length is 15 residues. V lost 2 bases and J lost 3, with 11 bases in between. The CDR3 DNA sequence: TGTGCCAGCTCACCATCAGAGGTTCGTGGAAACACCATATATTTT. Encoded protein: CASSPSEVRGNTIYF.

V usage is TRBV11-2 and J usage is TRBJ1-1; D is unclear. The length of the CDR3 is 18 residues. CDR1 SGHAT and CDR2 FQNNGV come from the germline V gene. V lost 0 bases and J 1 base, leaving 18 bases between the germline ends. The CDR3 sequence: CASSLDLSGVSRNTEAFF. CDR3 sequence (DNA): TGTGCCAGCAGCTTAGATCTTTCCGGGGTATCGAGGAACACTGAAGCTTTCTTT.

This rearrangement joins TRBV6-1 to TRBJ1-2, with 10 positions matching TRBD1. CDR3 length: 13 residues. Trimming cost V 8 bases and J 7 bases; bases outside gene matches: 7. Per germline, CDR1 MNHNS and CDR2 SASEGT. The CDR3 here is CASAGDRGPGYTF. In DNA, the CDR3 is TGTGCCAGCGCAGGAGACAGGGGGCCTGGCTACACCTTC.

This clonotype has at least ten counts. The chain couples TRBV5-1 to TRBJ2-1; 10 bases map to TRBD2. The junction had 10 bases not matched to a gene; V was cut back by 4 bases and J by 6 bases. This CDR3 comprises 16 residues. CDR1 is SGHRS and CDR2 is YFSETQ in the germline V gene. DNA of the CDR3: TGCGCCAGCAGCCCCGCTAGCGGGAGATGGGGCAATGAGCAGTTCTTC. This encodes CASSPASGRWGNEQFF. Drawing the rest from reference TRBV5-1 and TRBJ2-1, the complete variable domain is KAGVTQTPRYLIKTRGQQVTLSCSPISGHRSVSWYQQTPGQGLQFLFEYFSETQRNKGNFPGRFSGRQFSNSRSEMNVSTLELGDSALYLCASSPASGRWGNEQFFGPGTRLTVL.

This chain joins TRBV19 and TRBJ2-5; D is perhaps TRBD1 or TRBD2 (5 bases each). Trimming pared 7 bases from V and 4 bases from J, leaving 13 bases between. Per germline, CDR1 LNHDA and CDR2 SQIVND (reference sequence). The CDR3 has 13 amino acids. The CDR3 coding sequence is TGTGCCAGTACCACAGGAGGCTCAGAGACCCAGTACTTC. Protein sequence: CASTTGGSETQYF.

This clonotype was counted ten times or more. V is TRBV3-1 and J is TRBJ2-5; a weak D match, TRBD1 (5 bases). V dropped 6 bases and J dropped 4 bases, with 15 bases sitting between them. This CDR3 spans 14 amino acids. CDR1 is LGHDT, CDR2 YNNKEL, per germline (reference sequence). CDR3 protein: CASSFSGIAETQYF. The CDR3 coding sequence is TGTGCCAGCAGTTTCTCAGGGATTGCAGAGACCCAGTACTTC.

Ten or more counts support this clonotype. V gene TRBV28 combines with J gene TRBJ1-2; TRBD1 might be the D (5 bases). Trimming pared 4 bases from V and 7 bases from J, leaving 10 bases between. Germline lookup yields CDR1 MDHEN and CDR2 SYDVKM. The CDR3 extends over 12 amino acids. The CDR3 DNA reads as TGTGCCAGCAGTTGGGGCATCATTGGCTACACCTTC. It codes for CASSWGIIGYTF.

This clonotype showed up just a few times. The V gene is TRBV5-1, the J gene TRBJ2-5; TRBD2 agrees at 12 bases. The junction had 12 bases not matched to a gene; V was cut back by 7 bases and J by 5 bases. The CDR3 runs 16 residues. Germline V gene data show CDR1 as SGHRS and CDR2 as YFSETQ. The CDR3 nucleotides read TGCGCCAGCGGTACGACTAGCGGGAGAGGTGGGGAGACCCAGTACTTC. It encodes CASGTTSGRGGETQYF.

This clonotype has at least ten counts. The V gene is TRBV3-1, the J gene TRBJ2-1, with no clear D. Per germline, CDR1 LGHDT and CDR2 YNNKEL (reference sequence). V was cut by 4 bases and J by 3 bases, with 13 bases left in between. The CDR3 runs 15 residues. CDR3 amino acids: CASSPTVGHYNEQFF. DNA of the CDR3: TGTGCCAGCAGCCCCACAGTGGGCCACTACAATGAGCAGTTCTTC.

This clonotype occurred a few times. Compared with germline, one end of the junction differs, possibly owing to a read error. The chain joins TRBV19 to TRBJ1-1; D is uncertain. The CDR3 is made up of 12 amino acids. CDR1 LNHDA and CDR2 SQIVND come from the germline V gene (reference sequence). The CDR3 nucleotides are TGTGCCAGTAGGCCCCGGAGGACTGGAGCTTTCTTT. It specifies CASRPRRTGAFF.

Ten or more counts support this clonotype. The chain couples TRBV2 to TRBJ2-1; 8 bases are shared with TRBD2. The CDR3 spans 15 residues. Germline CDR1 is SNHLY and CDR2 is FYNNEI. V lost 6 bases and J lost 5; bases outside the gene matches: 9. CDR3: CASRGMRGAHNEQFF. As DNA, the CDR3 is TGTGCCAGCAGGGGGATGCGGGGGGCCCACAATGAGCAGTTCTTC. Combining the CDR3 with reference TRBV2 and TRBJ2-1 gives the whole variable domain EPEVTQTPSHQVTQMGQEVILRCVPISNHLYFYWYRQILGQKVEFLVSFYNNEISEKSEIFDDQFSVERPDGSNFTLKIRSTKLEDSAMYFCASRGMRGAHNEQFFGPGTRLTVL.

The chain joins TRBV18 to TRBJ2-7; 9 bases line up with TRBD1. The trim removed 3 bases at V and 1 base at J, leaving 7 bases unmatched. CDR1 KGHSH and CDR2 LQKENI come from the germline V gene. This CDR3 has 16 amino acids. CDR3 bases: TGTGCCAGCTCACCGAACGTGGGGACAGGGTCCTACGAGCAGTACTTC. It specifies CASSPNVGTGSYEQYF.

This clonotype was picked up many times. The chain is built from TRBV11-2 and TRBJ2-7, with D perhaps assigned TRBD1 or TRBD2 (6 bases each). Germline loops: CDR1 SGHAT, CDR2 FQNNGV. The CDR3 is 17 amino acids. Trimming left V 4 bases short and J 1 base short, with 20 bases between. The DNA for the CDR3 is TGTGCCAGCAGCTCCCGGACAGACCCGGGACTTTCCTACGAGCAGTACTTC. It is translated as CASSSRTDPGLSYEQYF.

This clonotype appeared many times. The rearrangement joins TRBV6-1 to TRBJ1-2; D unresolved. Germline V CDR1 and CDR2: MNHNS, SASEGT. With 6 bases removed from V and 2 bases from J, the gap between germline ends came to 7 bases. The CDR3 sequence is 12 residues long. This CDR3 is CASSAQNYGYTF. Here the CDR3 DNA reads TGTGCCAGCAGCGCACAGAACTATGGCTACACCTTC.

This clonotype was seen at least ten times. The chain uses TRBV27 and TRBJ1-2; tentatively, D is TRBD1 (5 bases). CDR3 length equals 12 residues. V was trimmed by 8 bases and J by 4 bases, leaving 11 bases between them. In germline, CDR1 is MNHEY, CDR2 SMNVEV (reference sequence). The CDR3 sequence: CASRGQSYGYTF. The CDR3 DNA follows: TGTGCCAGCCGCGGACAAAGCTATGGCTACACCTTC.

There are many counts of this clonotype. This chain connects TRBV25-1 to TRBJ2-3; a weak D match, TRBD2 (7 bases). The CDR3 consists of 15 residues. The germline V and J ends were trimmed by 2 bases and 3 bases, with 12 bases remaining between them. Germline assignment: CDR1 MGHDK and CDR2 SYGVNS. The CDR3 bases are TGTGCCAGCAGTGAAAGGGGGGGCGCGACAGATACGCAGTATTTT. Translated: CASSERGGATDTQYF.

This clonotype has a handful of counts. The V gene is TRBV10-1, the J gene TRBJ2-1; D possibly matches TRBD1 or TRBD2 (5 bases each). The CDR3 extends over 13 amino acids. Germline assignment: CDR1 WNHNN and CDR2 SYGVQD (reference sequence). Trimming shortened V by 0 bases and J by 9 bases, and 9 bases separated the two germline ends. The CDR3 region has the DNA TGCGCCAGCAGTGAGTCGGGGCGGGCTGAGCAGTTCTTC. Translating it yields CASSESGRAEQFF.